This is a list of T cell receptor beta chains from one sample in a study of CD8+ T cells in alopecia areata. The assay was immunoSEQ multiplex PCR, and TCRdb's table has in-frame clones only and misses some. The sample has approximately 3,900 clones, 70% to 75% seen once; the top ten hold about 7%. The sequencing input was skin. These receptors were obtained from a human donor in good health. Each CDR3 is given without its conserved first and last residue.

>TRBV2|TRBJ1-1
ASSEPQGQFRAF
>TRBV7-8|TRBJ2-1
ASSFSSSYNEQF
>TRBV5-6|TRBJ1-1
ASSALTGYTEAF
>TRBV6-5|TRBJ2-5
ASSARAFQETQY
>TRBV5-6|TRBJ1-1
ASSPWTNTEAF
>TRBV10-3|TRBJ2-5
AISLGEETQY
>TRBV7-9|TRBJ2-1
ASSSRDRVHEQF
>TRBV19|TRBJ1-1
ASRFEGGGGTEAF
>TRBV18|TRBJ2-7
ASSSMRYSDHEQY
>TRBV5-1|TRBJ2-2
ASSLALDGDTGELF
>TRBV7-8|TRBJ1-1
ASSYREIYAEAF
>TRBV4-2|TRBJ1-1
ASSQDNGKTEAF
>TRBV6-1|TRBJ1-2
ASTGQGYGYT
>TRBV27|TRBJ1-6
ASSLSASPLH
>TRBV29-1|TRBJ2-2
SAAGNTGELF
>TRBV6-5|TRBJ2-7
ASSYSDEQY
>TRBV5-1|TRBJ2-2
ASSYGFQGGTGELF
>TRBV6-1|TRBJ2-5
ASSRSSITQEAQY
>TRBV6-6|TRBJ2-1
ASGGAGEQF
>TRBV11-2|TRBJ2-5
ASSNNLQETQY
>TRBV5-5|TRBJ2-3
ASSLRGGAGFTDTQY
>TRBV21-1|TRBJ2-6
ASRRHLLQQSRANVLT
>TRBV7-2|TRBJ2-7
ASSLGGDGYEQY
>TRBV11-2|-
ASSPLSGTRSSYEQY
>TRBV27|TRBJ2-3
ASSLTSGIPGDTQY
>TRBV5-6|TRBJ2-5
ASSLSGSKETQY
>TRBV7-2|TRBJ2-3
ASSVRGLGLAGTDTQY
>TRBV30|TRBJ2-3
AWRASGGASDTQY
>TRBV27|TRBJ1-3
ASSAVSSGNTIY
>TRBV5-4|TRBJ2-1
ASSLRDRGYNEQF
>TRBV10-1|TRBJ2-5
ASSDGQGLIETQY
>TRBV6-5|TRBJ2-7
ASSSGMGEQY
>TRBV7-2|TRBJ1-2
ASSPGTGLGGGYT
>TRBV10-2|TRBJ2-2
ASCEGARYTGELF
>TRBV7-9|TRBJ2-3
ASSLGDRGLTDTQY
>TRBV7-2|TRBJ2-1
ASSLFGGAAGNEQF
>TRBV6-5|TRBJ2-1
ASSQLAGRGNEQF
>TRBV7-8|TRBJ1-2
ASSSLVSNGYT
>TRBV6-5|TRBJ2-5
ASSGPLETQY
>TRBV5-4|TRBJ2-5
ASSTGTSGGRETQY
>TRBV2|TRBJ2-2
ASRKGRGNTGELF
>TRBV29-1|TRBJ1-1
SVEERRGGNTEAF
>TRBV19|TRBJ1-5
ASSIGGEGRQPQH
>TRBV30|TRBJ1-4
AWSQEKLF
>TRBV29-1|TRBJ1-1
SVEGGQGNTEAF
>TRBV7-7|TRBJ2-6
ASSSRGLGFSGANVLT
>TRBV5-5|TRBJ2-3
ASSLERGDTDTQY
>TRBV5-4|TRBJ1-1
ASSSGQHTEAF